The sample holds many counts of the clone carrying this TCR beta chain. This entry belongs to a study of CD8+CD57+ T cells in acquired aplastic anemia. Looking at the study overall: Sorted CD4+ and CD8+ cells yielded roughly 3.5 ug of DNA on average.

The CDR3 runs 15 residues. Looked up from germline, CDR1 is DFQATT and CDR2 is SNEGSKA (reference sequence). Germline trimming cut 1 base from V and 3 bases from J; bases unmatched to any gene: 7. Patients picked for sequencing had shown CD8+CD57+ cell expansion detected by flow cytometry. CDR3 and TCR beta VDJ profiling relied on a genomic DNA template. Each CDR3 protein is one row after TCRdb ran MiXCR on the reads. Of 120,000 or so distinct CDR3 sequences listed, about 40% are singletons. This TCR came from a human donor with aplastic anemia. The chain employs TRBV20-1 and TRBJ1-1, with TRBD1 matching 8 bases. The sample consisted of sorted CD4+, CD8+, or CD8+CD57+ T cells (not recorded which) from PBMCs. The CDR3 coding sequence is TGCAGTGCTAGAGCCTTGACAGGGGCCGACACTGAAGCTTTCTTT. Its translation is CSARALTGADTEAFF.